A selection of T cell receptor beta chains follows, all from one sample in a study of beta chain features in type 1 diabetes. The data were produced by immunoSEQ multiplex PCR, yet TCRdb's version contains in-frame clones alone and is incomplete. The repertoire holds 640,000 or so clones, with about 14% as singletons. Sequenced material: naive CD4+ T cells from blood. The origin of the receptors is a man aged 18 to 29 with type 1 diabetes. Both conserved end residues are part of each CDR3. A D gene is named only where the DNA matches it firmly. Where a row states a size, it is once, few, many or the class of an expanded clone; other rows omit it.

cdr3_length | d_call | j_call | v_call | clone_size | cdr3_nt | cdr3_aa
14 | . | TRBJ2-3 | TRBV7-2 | . | TGTGCCAGCAGCTCTGGGACTCTACAACATACGCAGTATTTT | CASSSGTLQHTQYF
14 | . | TRBJ1-5 | TRBV2 | . | TGTGCCAGCATGAAGGATTATAGCAATCAGCCCCAGCATTTT | CASMKDYSNQPQHF
12 | TRBD1 | TRBJ1-2 | TRBV29-1 | few | TGCAGCGTCGACAGGGACCCGTATGGCTACACCTTC | CSVDRDPYGYTF
17 | . | TRBJ2-7 | TRBV7-6 | few | TGTGCCAGCAGCTTAGAGGCCGGGAACGCAGCAGAATACGAGCAGTACTTC | CASSLEAGNAAEYEQYF
15 | . | TRBJ2-1 | TRBV10-3 | few | TGTGCCATCAGTGAGTCGACTCCCCCGGGCAATGAGCAGTTCTTC | CAISESTPPGNEQFF
16 | TRBD1 | TRBJ1-6 | TRBV7-2 | . | TGTGCCAGCAGCCCTTTAGGGGGACAGGGTAATTCACCCCTCCACTTT | CASSPLGGQGNSPLHF
14 | . | TRBJ2-3 | TRBV18 | . | TGTGCCAGCTCACAAACAGTGAACACAGATACGCAGTATTTT | CASSQTVNTDTQYF
15 | TRBD2 | TRBJ2-1 | TRBV28 | . | TGTGCCAGCAGTCTCCGACTAGCGGGGGTAAATGAGCAGTTCTTC | CASSLRLAGVNEQFF
12 | . | TRBJ1-1 | TRBV14 | . | TGTGCCAGCAGCCAATCCTCCAGGGAAGCTTTCTTT | CASSQSSREAFF
15 | . | TRBJ2-5 | TRBV7-2 | few | TGTGCCAGCAGCTTAGGTCGGGGGATTACAGAGACCCAGTACTTC | CASSLGRGITETQYF
13 | . | TRBJ1-5 | TRBV7-6 | . | TGTGCCAGCAGCTTTGACAGCAATCAGCCCCAGCATTTT | CASSFDSNQPQHF
14 | . | TRBJ1-4 | TRBV28 | . | TGTGCCAGCAGCTTGGGCAGGCGTGACGAAAAACTGTTTTTT | CASSLGRRDEKLFF
14 | . | TRBJ1-1 | TRBV25-1 | . | TGTGCCAGCCGCTGGAGAGATGAGGACACTGAAGCTTTCTTT | CASRWRDEDTEAFF
16 | TRBD1 | TRBJ1-5 | TRBV4-1 | . | TGCGCCAGCAGGACAGGGAATCGACATAGCAATCAGCCCCAGCATTTT | CASRTGNRHSNQPQHF
11 | . | TRBJ2-3 | TRBV10-3 | few | TGTGCCATCGGGGGATTTGATACGCAGTATTTT | CAIGGFDTQYF
12 | . | TRBJ1-6 | TRBV28 | few | TGTGCCAGCAGTTTAGCGAGTCTCTCCCTCCACTTT | CASSLASLSLHF
15 | . | TRBJ1-4 | TRBV9 | . | TGTGCCAGCAGCGATTCAGGGGCTCCTAATGAAAAACTGTTTTTT | CASSDSGAPNEKLFF
15 | . | TRBJ1-1 | TRBV25-1 | . | TGTGCCAGCAGTGAACCCGCAGGGGCGGGCACTGAAGCTTTCTTT | CASSEPAGAGTEAFF
15 | TRBD1 | TRBJ1-2 | TRBV11-2 | . | TGTGCCAGCAGCTTCGACAGGGGGCATGATTCTGGCTACACCTTC | CASSFDRGHDSGYTF
17 | TRBD1 | TRBJ2-1 | TRBV14 | . | TGTGCCAGCAGCCAAGATCAGACGGGACAGGGGTACAATGAGCAGTTCTTC | CASSQDQTGQGYNEQFF
14 | . | TRBJ1-5 | TRBV30 | . | TGTGCCTGGAGCCTCCCAGGGGACAATCAGCCCCAGCATTTT | CAWSLPGDNQPQHF
19 | TRBD2 | TRBJ2-3 | TRBV4-3 | once | TGCGCCAGCAGCCGCGGACTAGCGGGGGTCTATTCAATCGAAGATACGCAGTATTTT | CASSRGLAGVYSIEDTQYF
14 | . | TRBJ2-3 | TRBV7-2 | few | TGTGCCAGCAGCCGAGCGACAGCCCCGGATACGCAGTATTTT | CASSRATAPDTQYF
13 | . | TRBJ1-5 | TRBV5-1 | . | TGCGCCAGCAGGAGAAGCACTGATCAGCCCCAGCATTTT | CASRRSTDQPQHF
14 | TRBD1 | TRBJ2-7 | TRBV5-1 | . | TGCGCCAGCAGCTACCAGGGGGCGCGGTACGAGCAGTACTTC | CASSYQGARYEQYF
13 | . | TRBJ1-1 | TRBV7-2 | few | TGTGCCAGCAGCTTAAGAAAAAACACTGAAGCTTTCTTT | CASSLRKNTEAFF
15 | . | TRBJ2-1 | TRBV6-4 | few | TGTGCCAGCAGCCTAATGGGGGACCCCATCAATGAGCAGTTCTTC | CASSLMGDPINEQFF
15 | . | TRBJ2-7 | TRBV7-2 | few | TGTGCCAGCAGCGGGGGGACGGGACCCTCCTACGAGCAGTACTTC | CASSGGTGPSYEQYF
16 | TRBD2 | TRBJ2-3 | TRBV5-4 | . | TGTGCCAGCAGCTTGGTACGCGGGGGGGCCGCAGATACGCAGTATTTT | CASSLVRGGAADTQYF
15 | . | TRBJ2-1 | TRBV11-2 | . | TGTGCCAGCAGCTTAGGTGGGGGATTGAACAATGAGCAGTTCTTC | CASSLGGGLNNEQFF
19 | . | TRBJ2-6 | TRBV6-7 | . | TGTGCCAGCAGTTACTTCGGACAGCCTTACGTTCCTGGGGCCAACGTCCTGACTTTC | CASSYFGQPYVPGANVLTF
12 | . | TRBJ2-1 | TRBV7-2 | few | TGTGCCAGCAGCTTAGCCCCCAATGAGCAGTTCTTC | CASSLAPNEQFF
15 | TRBD2 | TRBJ2-7 | TRBV28 | . | TGTGCCAGCAGTTCCGGACTAGCGGGGACCTACGAGCAGTACTTC | CASSSGLAGTYEQYF
13 | . | TRBJ1-5 | TRBV30 | . | TGTGCCTGGGGGCAGGGGAGCAATCAGCCCCAGCATTTT | CAWGQGSNQPQHF
16 | TRBD2 | TRBJ2-7 | TRBV15 | . | TGTGCCACCAGCAGAGGTGGGGCGGGAGAGGCCTACGAGCAGTACTTC | CATSRGGAGEAYEQYF
14 | TRBD1 | TRBJ2-7 | TRBV2 | . | TGTGCCAGCAGTGGATTACAGGGGAAAAACGAGCAGTACTTC | CASSGLQGKNEQYF
11 | . | TRBJ1-2 | TRBV20-1 | few | TGCAGTGCACCCAGGGGTAGCGGCTACACCTTC | CSAPRGSGYTF
15 | TRBD1 | TRBJ1-1 | TRBV19 | . | TGTGCCAGTAAACCCCTGACAGGGGGAAACACTGAAGCTTTCTTT | CASKPLTGGNTEAFF
17 | TRBD2 | TRBJ2-7 | TRBV7-2 | . | TGTGCCAGCAGCCCCCAAGCGGGGGGCCACCGCTCCTACGAGCAGTACTTC | CASSPQAGGHRSYEQYF
13 | TRBD2 | TRBJ2-7 | TRBV30 | . | TGTGCCTGGAGTCGGGGGGATAGGGACGAGCAGTACTTC | CAWSRGDRDEQYF
14 | . | TRBJ2-5 | TRBV7-9 | . | TGTGCCAGCACCCAAGACGGGGGCGGCGAGACCCAGTACTTC | CASTQDGGGETQYF
15 | . | TRBJ1-1 | TRBV10-3 | . | TGTGCCATCAGTGAAGGTCGGGGGGGAGGCACTGAAGCTTTCTTT | CAISEGRGGGTEAFF
12 | . | TRBJ2-2 | TRBV7-9 | few | TGTGCCAGCAGCCAGCAGCTGACGAAAAAATTTTTT | CASSQQLTKKFF
14 | . | TRBJ1-2 | TRBV29-1 | few | TGCAGCGTTGAAAGAGGTACACTTAACTATGGCTACACCTTC | CSVERGTLNYGYTF
13 | . | TRBJ2-2 | TRBV30 | . | TGTGCCTGGAGATCAGGGAGCACCGGGGAGCTGTTTTTT | CAWRSGSTGELFF
15 | . | TRBJ2-1 | TRBV2 | . | TGTGCCAGCAGTTCTGGACAGAGCTCCTACAATGAGCAGTTCTTC | CASSSGQSSYNEQFF
14 | . | TRBJ2-7 | TRBV9 | few | TGTGCCAGCAGCGTAGCTCCAGGGGCCTACGAGCAGTACTTC | CASSVAPGAYEQYF
12 | . | TRBJ2-3 | TRBV6-6 | few | TGTGCCAGCCGATCTAACACAGATACGCAGTATTTT | CASRSNTDTQYF
15 | . | TRBJ2-1 | TRBV9 | few | TGTGCCAGCAGCGTAGTGGGTAGTATGATGAATGAGCAGTTCTTC | CASSVVGSMMNEQFF
16 | TRBD2 | TRBJ2-5 | TRBV19 | . | TGTGCCAGTAGTATAGGGCGACTAGCTGGATACGAGACCCAGTACTTC | CASSIGRLAGYETQYF
16 | . | TRBJ2-2 | TRBV28 | . | TGTGCCAGCAGTTTATTCGGGTCGGGTAGCACCGGGGAGCTGTTTTTT | CASSLFGSGSTGELFF
12 | TRBD1 | TRBJ1-2 | TRBV2 | . | TGTGCCAACTCCGGGACAGACTATGGCTACACCTTC | CANSGTDYGYTF
15 | . | TRBJ1-4 | TRBV4-1 | . | TGCGCCAGCAGCAAACGGGATTCAACTAATGAAAAACTGTTTTTT | CASSKRDSTNEKLFF